The next 27 T cell receptor beta chains were all read from a single sample in a study of control samples from healthy donors and cancer patients. Produced via immunoSEQ multiplex PCR; TCRdb's table is partial and in-frame only. The sample holds roughly 130,000 clones, 90% seen once. The sequencing sample was made of blood. The receptors come from a man younger than 35 in good health.

The CDR3 loop is CASSQTGFEAFF. CDR3 coding DNA: TGTGCCAGCAGCCAAACAGGGTTTGAAGCTTTCTTT. The gene calls are TRBV14 and TRBJ1-1; D is perhaps TRBD1 (6 bases). Per the germline V gene, CDR1 is SGHDN and CDR2 is FVKESK. Trimming took off 2 bases at V and 7 bases at J, with 8 bases between the two ends. The CDR3 has 12 amino acids.

The chain is built from TRBV27 and TRBJ2-5; 10 bases are shared with TRBD2. Per the germline V gene, CDR1 is MNHEY and CDR2 is SMNVEV (reference sequence). The CDR3 loop spans 16 amino acids. The trim removed 5 bases at V and 2 bases at J, leaving 8 bases unmatched. In DNA form, the CDR3 reads TGTGCCAGCAGTCTTATAGCGGGGGGCGCTCAAGAGACCCAGTACTTC. This codes for CASSLIAGGAQETQYF.

This chain links TRBV29-1 with TRBJ2-7, with 8 positions matching TRBD2. Unmatched junction bases numbered 10, after V lost 0 bases and J lost 3 bases. CDR3 size: 16 residues. Germline loops: CDR1 SQVTM, CDR2 ANQGSEA. The CDR3 DNA reads as TGCAGCGTTGAAGAGATGACTAGCGCGGCCATCTACGAGCAGTACTTC. This gives the protein CSVEEMTSAAIYEQYF.

The chain recombines TRBV12-3 or TRBV12-4 with TRBJ1-2; tentatively, D is TRBD1 (5 bases). V lost 3 bases and J lost 5, with 10 bases in between. This CDR3 comprises 13 residues. The CDR3: CASSLIGEYGYTF. As DNA, the CDR3 is TGTGCCAGCAGTTTGATAGGGGAATATGGCTACACCTTC.

This rearrangement joins TRBV7-2 to TRBJ2-2; TRBD2 matches 11 bases. CDR1 is SGHTA and CDR2 is FQGNSA in the germline V gene. V dropped 3 bases and J dropped 4; count of bases not matched to a gene: 1. This CDR3 is built from 15 residues. Written as DNA, the CDR3 is TGTGCCAGCAGCTTGACTAGCGGGATCACCGGGGAGCTGTTTTTT. Translation: CASSLTSGITGELFF.

The chain couples TRBV10-2 to TRBJ2-5; tentative D call: TRBD1 (5 bases). This CDR3 spans 13 amino acids. V was trimmed by 2 bases and J by 3 bases, leaving 7 bases between them. Germline assignment: CDR1 WSHSY and CDR2 SAAADI. The CDR3 bases are TGCGCCAGCAGTGAGATCAGGGAAGAGACCCAGTACTTC. This encodes CASSEIREETQYF.

The chain links TRBV19 to TRBJ2-6; D not certain. V lost 6 bases and J lost 2, with 5 bases in between. Germline V gives CDR1 LNHDA, CDR2 SQIVND (reference sequence). The CDR3 is 13 residues long. DNA for the CDR3: TGTGCCAGTAGGGGGACTGGGGCCAACGTCCTGACTTTC. It is translated as CASRGTGANVLTF. The full variable domain, completed using reference TRBV19 and TRBJ2-6, is DGGITQSPKYLFRKEGQNVTLSCEQNLNHDAMYWYRQDPGQGLRLIYYSQIVNDFQKGDIAEGYSVSREKKESFPLTVTSAQKNPTAFYLCASRGTGANVLTFGAGSRLTVL.

The V gene is TRBV28, the J gene TRBJ2-3, with TRBD2 matching over 9 bases. Losses at the gene ends were 5 bases for V and 1 base for J; bases not matched to a gene: 1. Germline V gives CDR1 MDHEN, CDR2 SYDVKM. The CDR3 is made up of 14 amino acids. The CDR3, as DNA: TGTGCCAGCAGTCGGACTAGCGGCACAGATACGCAGTATTTT. Its translation: CASSRTSGTDTQYF. The variable domain in full, with the rest retrieved from reference TRBV28 and TRBJ2-3, is DVKVTQSSRYLVKRTGEKVFLECVQDMDHENMFWYRQDPGLGLRLIYFSYDVKMKEKGDIPEGYSVSREKKERFSLILESASTNQTSMYLCASSRTSGTDTQYFGPGTRLTVL.

The chain joins TRBV6-5 to TRBJ2-1, with no clear D. Trimming stripped 2 bases from V and 6 bases from J, with 8 bases between. CDR1 is MNHEY and CDR2 is SVGAGI in the germline V gene. This CDR3 comprises 13 residues. The DNA of the CDR3 is TGTGCCAGCAGTTACACACTCGGCAATGAGCAGTTCTTC. Encoded protein: CASSYTLGNEQFF.

The chain couples TRBV11-2 to TRBJ2-1; 7 bases agree with TRBD2. This CDR3 is 16 amino acids long. J gave up 3 bases and V 1 base, and 6 bases lay outside the gene matches. CDR1 is SGHAT and CDR2 is FQNNGV in the germline V gene. The CDR3 DNA is TGTGCCAGCAGCTTAGGGACGACTAGCTACTACAATGAGCAGTTCTTC. Protein: CASSLGTTSYYNEQFF.

V gene TRBV30 combines with J gene TRBJ2-3; 12 nucleotides match TRBD2. The germline gives CDR1 GTSNPN, CDR2 SVGIG (reference sequence). The CDR3 runs to 16 residues. Trimming at V came to 2 bases and at J to 5 bases, leaving 8 bases not matched to a gene. For the CDR3, the DNA is TGTGCCTGGAGTATGACTAGCGGGGGTGGAGGAGATACGCAGTATTTT. It codes for CAWSMTSGGGGDTQYF. Full variable domain (missing parts from reference TRBV30 and TRBJ2-3): SQTIHQWPATLVQPVGSPLSLECTVEGTSNPNLYWYRQAAGRGLQLLFYSVGIGQISSEVPQNLSASRPQDRQFILSSKKLLLSDSGFYLCAWSMTSGGGGDTQYFGPGTRLTVL.

This rearrangement joins TRBV11-2 to TRBJ2-7; D is undetermined. The germline CDR1 and CDR2 sequences are SGHAT and FQNNGV. V shed 3 bases and J shed 6 bases, with 12 bases lying between them. The length of the CDR3 is 13 residues. CDR3 residues: CASSFSGISEQYV. CDR3 nucleotide sequence: TGTGCCAGCAGCTTCTCTGGCATTTCCGAGCAGTACGTC.

The V and J genes are TRBV7-8 and TRBJ2-5; D is uncertain. The CDR3 covers 14 residues. V was shortened by 1 base and J by 4 bases, with 10 bases between the two germline ends. The germline V gene encodes CDR1 SGHVS and CDR2 FQNEAQ. CDR3 sequence: CASSLVSLGETQYF. The CDR3 nucleotides read TGTGCCAGCAGCTTAGTCTCGCTTGGAGAGACCCAGTACTTC.

V is TRBV7-6 and J is TRBJ2-1; D is perhaps TRBD2 (5 bases). This CDR3 comprises 15 residues. V was shortened by 5 bases and J by 5 bases, with 16 bases between the two germline ends. The germline V gene encodes CDR1 SGHVS and CDR2 FNYEAQ. CDR3 residues: CASSEGASKNNEQFF. The DNA of the CDR3 is TGTGCCAGCAGCGAGGGCGCTTCCAAAAACAATGAGCAGTTCTTC.

J is TRBJ1-4 and V is TRBV4-1; TRBD1 is a possible D gene (6 bases). Trimming took off 3 bases at V and 4 bases at J, with 12 bases between the two ends. Germline V lookup: CDR1 MGHRA, CDR2 YSYEKL. The CDR3 runs to 15 residues. CDR3 DNA sequence: TGCGCCAGCAGCCAGCTCGGGACAAGTAATGAAAAACTGTTTTTT. Amino acid sequence: CASSQLGTSNEKLFF.

The chain links TRBV24-1 to TRBJ1-1, with TRBD1 identical over 12 bases. J gave up 4 bases and V 4 bases, and 9 bases lay outside the gene matches. The CDR3 spans 17 residues. The germline gives CDR1 KGHDR, CDR2 SFDVKD. CDR3 DNA sequence: TGTGCCACCAGTGACCCACCCGGGACAGGGGGCGTCACTGAAGCTTTCTTT. Encoded protein: CATSDPPGTGGVTEAFF.

In the case of this clone: Other DNA variants within this sample encode the same CDR3. The J gene is TRBJ2-1, the V gene TRBV3-1 (or the pseudogene TRBV3-2); D gene ambiguous. The germline V and J ends were trimmed by 2 bases and 5 bases, with 4 bases remaining between them. Germline V gene lookup returns CDR1 LGHDT and CDR2 YNNKEL (reference sequence). The CDR3 extends over 12 amino acids. The CDR3 here is CASSQSDNEQFF. Here the CDR3 DNA reads TGTGCCAGCAGCCAATCTGACAATGAGCAGTTCTTC.

The chain combines TRBV4-3 with TRBJ2-1, with 7 bases identical to TRBD2. The CDR3 runs 15 residues. Germline CDR1 reads LGHNA; CDR2 reads YSLEER. After removal of 0 bases from V and 7 bases from J, the junction contained 6 bases not matched to a gene. CDR3 in DNA: TGCGCCAGCAGCCAAGAGCGGGGGTATGGTAATGAGCAGTTCTTC. Protein sequence: CASSQERGYGNEQFF.

V gene TRBV5-8 combines with J gene TRBJ1-3, with a weak D call TRBD1 (5 bases). Trimming pared 0 bases from V and 0 bases from J, leaving 13 bases between. The CDR3 runs 17 residues. CDR1 is SGHTS and CDR2 is YDEGEE in the germline V gene. DNA of the CDR3: TGTGCCAGCAGCTTGGGACAGTCGTACCGCTCTGGAAACACCATATATTTT. It is translated as CASSLGQSYRSGNTIYF.

V usage is TRBV2 and J usage is TRBJ2-1; D is unresolved. The germline CDR1 and CDR2 sequences are SNHLY and FYNNEI. Trimming pared 11 bases from V and 1 base from J, leaving 9 bases between. The CDR3 consists of 12 residues. CDR3 region: CAVSGSYNEQFF. Written as DNA, the CDR3 is TGTGCCGTAAGTGGGTCCTACAATGAGCAGTTCTTC.

The CDR3 DNA reads TGTGCCAGCAGGGGATACAATGAGCAGTTCTTC. This sequence encodes CASRGYNEQFF. The chain joins TRBV13 to TRBJ2-1; D gene uncertain. From germline, CDR1 is PRHDT and CDR2 FYEKMQ (reference sequence). There are 11 residues in the CDR3. V was clipped by 6 bases and J by 4 bases, with 4 bases between them.

This chain uses TRBV7-9 with TRBJ1-5; possible D gene TRBD1, 5 bases. There are 14 residues in the CDR3. CDR1 is SEHNR and CDR2 is FQNEAQ in the germline V gene (reference sequence). V lost 5 bases, J lost 3 bases, and 11 bases lay in between. The CDR3 here is CASSLDRPNQPQHF. The CDR3 DNA sequence: TGTGCCAGCAGCCTCGACAGACCCAATCAGCCCCAGCATTTT. The complete variable domain, with remaining parts taken from reference TRBV7-9 and TRBJ1-5, reads DTGVSQNPRHKITKRGQNVTFRCDPISEHNRLYWYRQTLGQGPEFLTYFQNEAQLEKSRLLSDRFSAERPKGSFSTLEIQRTEQGDSAMYLCASSLDRPNQPQHFGDGTRLSIL.

This clone was counted a single time. CDR3 sequence: CASSVQGANYGYTF. CDR3 coding DNA: TGTGCCAGCAGTGTTCAGGGAGCTAACTATGGCTACACCTTC. The genes are TRBV28 and TRBJ1-2; the D gene is possibly TRBD1 (5 bases). Germline V gene data show CDR1 as MDHEN and CDR2 as SYDVKM. Trimming removed 5 bases from V and 0 bases from J, with 10 bases in between. The CDR3 is 14 residues long.

The DNA of the CDR3 is TGTGCCAGCAGCAATCAAGGGCAGGGAAGCTACGAGCAGTACGTC. Translating gives CASSNQGQGSYEQYV. V gene TRBV21-1 combines with J gene TRBJ2-7; the table's TRBD1 call for D was not verified on the DNA. TRBV21-1 has pseudogene status. This CDR3 is 15 amino acids long.

This chain connects TRBV5-4 to TRBJ2-7; 15 bases fit TRBD2. The V gene end was trimmed by 4 bases and the J gene end by 2 bases; junction bases not matched to a gene: 1. The V gene's germline CDR1 is SGHNT and CDR2 YYREEE (reference sequence). The CDR3 has 15 amino acids. The CDR3 reads CASSRTSGGAYEQYF. The CDR3, as DNA: TGTGCCAGCAGCCGGACTAGCGGGGGGGCCTACGAGCAGTACTTC. The full variable domain, completed using reference TRBV5-4 and TRBJ2-7, is ETGVTQSPTHLIKTRGQQVTLRCSSQSGHNTVSWYQQALGQGPQFIFQYYREEENGRGNFPPRFSGLQFPNYSSELNVNALELDDSALYLCASSRTSGGAYEQYFGPGTRLTVT.

V gene TRBV19 combines with J gene TRBJ1-5; no definite D call. Germline CDR1 LNHDA, CDR2 SQIVND (reference sequence). The CDR3 is 14 amino acids. V was shortened by 3 bases and J by 6 bases, with 12 bases between the two germline ends. The CDR3 bases are TGTGCCAGTAGTATCGCCGCGGGAGGTCAGCCCCAGCATTTT. It encodes CASSIAAGGQPQHF.

The chain combines TRBV19 with TRBJ1-5; D not certain. This CDR3 is 11 amino acids long. Per germline, CDR1 LNHDA and CDR2 SQIVND (reference sequence). V gave up 8 bases and J gave up 7 bases, with 9 bases separating them. CDR3: CASGLLQPQHF. DNA of the CDR3: TGTGCCAGTGGGCTCCTCCAGCCCCAGCATTTT.